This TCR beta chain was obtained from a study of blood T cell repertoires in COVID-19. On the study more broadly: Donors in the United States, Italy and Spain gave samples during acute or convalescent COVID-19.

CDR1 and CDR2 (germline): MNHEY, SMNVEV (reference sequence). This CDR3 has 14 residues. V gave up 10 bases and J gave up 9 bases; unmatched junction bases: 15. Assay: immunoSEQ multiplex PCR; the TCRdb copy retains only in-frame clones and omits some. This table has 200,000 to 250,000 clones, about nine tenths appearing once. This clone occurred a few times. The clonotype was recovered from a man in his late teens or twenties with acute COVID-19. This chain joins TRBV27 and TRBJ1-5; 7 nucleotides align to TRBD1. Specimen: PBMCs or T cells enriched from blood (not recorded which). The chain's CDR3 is CATAGTAVSWPQHF. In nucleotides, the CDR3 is TGTGCCACGGCCGGGACAGCGGTCTCATGGCCCCAGCATTTT.